The source of this T cell receptor beta chain is a study of technical replicates of blood from several donors. Sequenced by immunoSEQ multiplex PCR; TCRdb stores in-frame clones only, minus some. The sample includes approximately 13,000 clones, roughly three quarters of them seen just once. V lost 7 bases, J lost 8 bases, and 12 bases stayed unmatched. From germline, CDR1 is SGHRS and CDR2 YFSETQ. The CDR3 is 17 residues long. The V call is TRBV5-1, the J call TRBJ2-1; TRBD2 matches 16 bases. The material sequenced was PBMCs. This sequence was found in a human donor in good health. DNA for the CDR3: TGCGCCAGCTCATCACTCCCGGGACTAGCGGGAGGGCATGAGCAGTTCTTC. It codes for CASSSLPGLAGGHEQFF.